This is a list of T cell receptor beta chains from one sample in a study of spatial heterogeneity in lung cancer. MiXCR was run by TCRdb on the 5' RACE reads, yielding one entry per CDR3 protein. This table holds 50,000 or so distinct CDR3 sequences, about 12% found once. Sequencing was performed on PBMCs, taken at follow-up. The receptors were gathered from a male donor with early-stage non-small cell lung cancer. Each CDR3 is given with its conserved first and last residue. Fields, in order: clone size, D gene, V gene, J gene, CDR3 DNA, CDR3 protein. The D gene is left open where the match is weak. For some rows the clone size is stated as once, few or many, or as a class when expanded; others skip it.

clone_size: NA
d_call: TRBD1
v_call: TRBV13
j_call: TRBJ2-2
cdr3_nt: TGTGCCAGCACGGGACAGGGGCGATCCGGGGAGCTGTTTTTT
cdr3_aa: CASTGQGRSGELFF

clone_size: many
d_call: TRBD2
v_call: TRBV12-3/TRBV12-4
j_call: TRBJ2-1
cdr3_nt: TGTGCCAGCAGGCCATGGGCGGGGGAGTACAATGAGCAGTTCTTC
cdr3_aa: CASRPWAGEYNEQFF

clone_size: many
d_call: NA
v_call: TRBV28
j_call: TRBJ2-1
cdr3_nt: TGTGCCAGCAGTTTTGGGGGCCAACAGTTCTTC
cdr3_aa: CASSFGGQQFF

clone_size: medium-sized
d_call: NA
v_call: TRBV4-1
j_call: TRBJ2-4
cdr3_nt: TGCGCCAGCAGCCAGGGTCAGGGGCCCAAATCACGCAACATTCAGTACTTC
cdr3_aa: CASSQGQGPKSRNIQYF

clone_size: NA
d_call: NA
v_call: TRBV28
j_call: TRBJ2-3
cdr3_nt: TGTGCCAGCCGAGGCGCGGGGTCCCGAGATACGCAGTATTTT
cdr3_aa: CASRGAGSRDTQYF

clone_size: few
d_call: NA
v_call: TRBV27
j_call: TRBJ1-1
cdr3_nt: TGTGCCAGCAGTTATTGGGGGCCAGATGAAGCTTTCTTT
cdr3_aa: CASSYWGPDEAFF

clone_size: many
d_call: NA
v_call: TRBV20-1
j_call: TRBJ2-7
cdr3_nt: TGCAGTGCTAGAGAAAGGGTCTACGAGCAGTACTTC
cdr3_aa: CSARERVYEQYF

clone_size: many
d_call: TRBD1
v_call: TRBV4-3
j_call: TRBJ2-1
cdr3_nt: TGCGCCAGCAGCCAAGATGGACAGGGGCCTTTCGATGAGCAGTTCTTC
cdr3_aa: CASSQDGQGPFDEQFF

clone_size: NA
d_call: TRBD2
v_call: TRBV13
j_call: TRBJ2-2
cdr3_nt: TGTGCCAGCAGCCCACCCGGGACTAGCGCCCGCACCGGGGAGCTGTTTTTT
cdr3_aa: CASSPPGTSARTGELFF

clone_size: many
d_call: TRBD2
v_call: TRBV7-8
j_call: TRBJ2-5
cdr3_nt: TGTGCCAGCAGCTTAACACTAGCGGGTCAAGAGACCCAGTACTTC
cdr3_aa: CASSLTLAGQETQYF

clone_size: many
d_call: NA
v_call: TRBV24-1
j_call: TRBJ2-2
cdr3_nt: TGTGCCACCAGTGACCGGACAGAGCCCACCGGGGAGCTGTTTTTT
cdr3_aa: CATSDRTEPTGELFF

clone_size: many
d_call: TRBD1
v_call: TRBV12-3/TRBV12-4
j_call: TRBJ2-7
cdr3_nt: TGTGCCAGCAGTGCCGGGACAGGGTACTACGAGCAGTACTTC
cdr3_aa: CASSAGTGYYEQYF

clone_size: many
d_call: NA
v_call: TRBV29-1
j_call: TRBJ1-2
cdr3_nt: TGCAGCGTAAAAGCTACGATTTATGGCTACACCTTC
cdr3_aa: CSVKATIYGYTF

clone_size: many
d_call: TRBD1
v_call: TRBV27
j_call: TRBJ2-7
cdr3_nt: TGTGCCAGCAGTTACACGACAGGGGCGTACGAGCAGTACTTC
cdr3_aa: CASSYTTGAYEQYF

clone_size: many
d_call: TRBD1
v_call: TRBV20-1
j_call: TRBJ1-1
cdr3_nt: TGCAGTGCCAGGAAAGACAGGGCGGGGGTCGGAGCTTTCTTT
cdr3_aa: CSARKDRAGVGAFF

clone_size: many
d_call: NA
v_call: TRBV11-2
j_call: TRBJ2-2
cdr3_nt: TGTGCCAGCAGCTTAGTCTCAGTCAGGGAGCTGTTTTTT
cdr3_aa: CASSLVSVRELFF

clone_size: NA
d_call: NA
v_call: TRBV15
j_call: TRBJ1-1
cdr3_nt: TGTGCCACCAGCAGTGCCGCCACTGAAGCTTTCTTT
cdr3_aa: CATSSAATEAFF

clone_size: many
d_call: NA
v_call: TRBV12-3/TRBV12-4
j_call: TRBJ1-2
cdr3_nt: TGTGCCAGCAACACTGGGAGGGCTAACGGCTACACCTTC
cdr3_aa: CASNTGRANGYTF

clone_size: many
d_call: TRBD2
v_call: TRBV18
j_call: TRBJ2-1
cdr3_nt: TGTGCCAGCTCGCGACTAGCGGGGCCCTACAATGAGCAGTTCTTC
cdr3_aa: CASSRLAGPYNEQFF

clone_size: many
d_call: TRBD2
v_call: TRBV3-1
j_call: TRBJ2-1
cdr3_nt: TGTGCCAGCAGCCAAGACGGTACGGGGGGATACAATGAGCAGTTCTTC
cdr3_aa: CASSQDGTGGYNEQFF

clone_size: NA
d_call: TRBD2
v_call: TRBV6-2/TRBV6-3
j_call: TRBJ2-3
cdr3_nt: TGTGCCAGCAGTTACTACGGACTAGCGGGAGGTACCTCAGATACGCAGTATTTT
cdr3_aa: CASSYYGLAGGTSDTQYF

clone_size: many
d_call: NA
v_call: TRBV5-1
j_call: TRBJ1-4
cdr3_nt: TGCGCCAGCAGCTTGAACAGGGACCCAGAAAAACTGTTTTTT
cdr3_aa: CASSLNRDPEKLFF

clone_size: many
d_call: NA
v_call: TRBV6-2/TRBV6-3
j_call: TRBJ2-1
cdr3_nt: TGTGCCAGCAACCCTATTGGGGCCCTCAGGAATGAGCAGTTCTTC
cdr3_aa: CASNPIGALRNEQFF

clone_size: many
d_call: NA
v_call: TRBV5-5
j_call: TRBJ2-3
cdr3_nt: TGTGCCAGCAGCCCCGACACGAGCACAGATACGCAGTATTTT
cdr3_aa: CASSPDTSTDTQYF

clone_size: many
d_call: NA
v_call: TRBV7-2
j_call: TRBJ2-1
cdr3_nt: TGTGCCAGCAGCTTATGGAGTGAAAACAATGAGCAGTTCTTC
cdr3_aa: CASSLWSENNEQFF

clone_size: few
d_call: NA
v_call: TRBV3-1
j_call: TRBJ2-7
cdr3_nt: TGTGCCAGCAGCCAAGTTACAGGAACCTACGAGCAGTACTTC
cdr3_aa: CASSQVTGTYEQYF

clone_size: NA
d_call: NA
v_call: TRBV2
j_call: TRBJ1-1
cdr3_nt: TGTGCCAGCACCCTGGGACGGCGGAACACTGAAGCTTTCTTT
cdr3_aa: CASTLGRRNTEAFF

clone_size: NA
d_call: NA
v_call: TRBV9
j_call: TRBJ2-7
cdr3_nt: TGTGCCAGCAGCGTAGCTGAGAGCTCCTACGAGCAGTACTTC
cdr3_aa: CASSVAESSYEQYF

clone_size: few
d_call: NA
v_call: TRBV4-2
j_call: TRBJ2-7
cdr3_nt: TGTGCCAGCAGCCACCAGGCTAGCTCCTACGAGCAGTACTTC
cdr3_aa: CASSHQASSYEQYF

clone_size: many
d_call: TRBD2
v_call: TRBV20-1
j_call: TRBJ2-1
cdr3_nt: TGCAGTGCTGCCCGGATTCTAGCGGGGGCAGAGCAGTTCTTC
cdr3_aa: CSAARILAGAEQFF

clone_size: many
d_call: TRBD1
v_call: TRBV6-1
j_call: TRBJ1-2
cdr3_nt: TGTGCCAGCAGTTTTGGACAGGGCCTTGAGCCCTATGGCTACACCTTC
cdr3_aa: CASSFGQGLEPYGYTF

clone_size: many
d_call: NA
v_call: TRBV6-1
j_call: TRBJ2-1
cdr3_nt: TGTGCCAGCCGCAACAATGAGCAGTTCTTC
cdr3_aa: CASRNNEQFF

clone_size: many
d_call: NA
v_call: TRBV11-2
j_call: TRBJ2-2
cdr3_nt: TGTGCCAGCAGCTCCCTCTCGGCATTGAACACCGGGGAGCTGTTTTTT
cdr3_aa: CASSSLSALNTGELFF

clone_size: many
d_call: NA
v_call: TRBV7-2
j_call: TRBJ1-6
cdr3_nt: TGTGCCAGCAGCTTAGAGACAGGATATAATTCACCCCTCCACTTT
cdr3_aa: CASSLETGYNSPLHF

clone_size: few
d_call: NA
v_call: TRBV27
j_call: TRBJ2-7
cdr3_nt: TGTGCCAGCAGTTTATTGGGGCAGAGATTCTACGAGCAGTACTTC
cdr3_aa: CASSLLGQRFYEQYF

clone_size: few
d_call: NA
v_call: TRBV29-1
j_call: TRBJ2-3
cdr3_nt: TGCAGCGTTGACGGGCAGAAGATTAGCACAGATACGCAGTATTTT
cdr3_aa: CSVDGQKISTDTQYF

clone_size: few
d_call: TRBD1
v_call: TRBV7-2
j_call: TRBJ1-6
cdr3_nt: TGTGCCAGCAGCCCCCGGACAGGGGGCAATTCACCCCTCCACTTT
cdr3_aa: CASSPRTGGNSPLHF

clone_size: NA
d_call: TRBD1
v_call: TRBV9
j_call: TRBJ2-7
cdr3_nt: TGTGCCAGCAGCCTACTGACAGGGCCCTACGAGCAGTACTTC
cdr3_aa: CASSLLTGPYEQYF

clone_size: NA
d_call: NA
v_call: TRBV28
j_call: TRBJ2-3
cdr3_nt: TGTGCCAGCAGTTTGAGTCTTGGAGCGGCAGATACGCAGTATTTT
cdr3_aa: CASSLSLGAADTQYF

clone_size: many
d_call: NA
v_call: TRBV25-1
j_call: TRBJ1-1
cdr3_nt: TGTACCAGAAACGGTGGACAGAACACTGAAGCTTTCTTT
cdr3_aa: CTRNGGQNTEAFF

clone_size: few
d_call: NA
v_call: TRBV9
j_call: TRBJ2-4
cdr3_nt: TGTGCCAGCAGCGTCCTCGGGGAAATTCAGTACTTC
cdr3_aa: CASSVLGEIQYF

clone_size: NA
d_call: NA
v_call: TRBV18
j_call: TRBJ1-1
cdr3_nt: TGTGCCAGCTCACCACGCGAGACTGAAGCTTTCTTT
cdr3_aa: CASSPRETEAFF

clone_size: many
d_call: NA
v_call: TRBV4-3
j_call: TRBJ1-4
cdr3_nt: TGCGCCAGCAGCTGGACACGGACTAATGAAAAACTGTTTTTT
cdr3_aa: CASSWTRTNEKLFF

clone_size: many
d_call: TRBD1
v_call: TRBV4-3
j_call: TRBJ1-2
cdr3_nt: TGCGCCAGCAGCCAGGAGAGACAGGGGACGTACCATGGCTACACCTTC
cdr3_aa: CASSQERQGTYHGYTF

clone_size: NA
d_call: TRBD1
v_call: TRBV28
j_call: TRBJ2-6
cdr3_nt: TGTGCCAGCAGGGGGGACAGAAGTTCCTCTGGGGCCAACGTCCTGACTTTC
cdr3_aa: CASRGDRSSSGANVLTF

clone_size: many
d_call: NA
v_call: TRBV7-3
j_call: TRBJ2-5
cdr3_nt: TGTGCCAGCAGCCCCACTGGGGCCCGGGAGACCCAGTACTTC
cdr3_aa: CASSPTGARETQYF

clone_size: many
d_call: NA
v_call: TRBV7-8
j_call: TRBJ1-4
cdr3_nt: TGTGCCAGCCTGGGGGATGAAAAACTGTTTTTT
cdr3_aa: CASLGDEKLFF

clone_size: NA
d_call: NA
v_call: TRBV7-2
j_call: TRBJ2-3
cdr3_nt: TGTGCCAGCAGTTCCAACTACGCAGATACGCAGTATTTT
cdr3_aa: CASSSNYADTQYF

clone_size: NA
d_call: NA
v_call: TRBV7-9
j_call: TRBJ2-7
cdr3_nt: TGTGCCAGCAGCTTGGCTTTTGGGAAGGACTCCTACGAGCAGTACTTC
cdr3_aa: CASSLAFGKDSYEQYF

clone_size: few
d_call: NA
v_call: TRBV19
j_call: TRBJ2-6
cdr3_nt: TGTGCCAGTAGGATCGGACTGCAGTTCTCTGGGGCCAACGTCCTGACTTTC
cdr3_aa: CASRIGLQFSGANVLTF

clone_size: many
d_call: TRBD1
v_call: TRBV20-1
j_call: TRBJ1-1
cdr3_nt: TGCAGTGCATCGAGACAGGGCAACACTGAAGCTTTCTTT
cdr3_aa: CSASRQGNTEAFF

clone_size: many
d_call: NA
v_call: TRBV7-8
j_call: TRBJ1-2
cdr3_nt: TGTGCCAGCAGCTTACGTGCGACACTTCTCTCGAGGCCTAACTATGGCTACACCTTC
cdr3_aa: CASSLRATLLSRPNYGYTF

clone_size: NA
d_call: NA
v_call: TRBV7-2
j_call: TRBJ2-7
cdr3_nt: TGTGCCAGCAGCTTTGGGACATACTCCTACGAGCAGTACTTC
cdr3_aa: CASSFGTYSYEQYF

clone_size: many
d_call: NA
v_call: TRBV7-9
j_call: TRBJ2-7
cdr3_nt: TGTGCCAGCAGCTTAGCCGCCTTGGGGATTTACGAGCAGTACTTC
cdr3_aa: CASSLAALGIYEQYF